The present T cell receptor beta chain was sequenced within a study of T cells in Graves' hyperthyroidism and ophthalmopathy. This clonotype was detected only a few times. Out of approximately 9.9 ml of fresh peripheral blood came the PBMCs. V shed 5 bases and J shed 3 bases, with 14 bases lying between them. Germline CDR1 and CDR2: SGHTA and FQGNSA. The CDR3 loop spans 15 amino acids. The source material, RNA transcripts, was used to amplify TCR beta CDR3 regions. HTBI primers were the set used in a first-round RT-PCR of the TCR CDR3. MiXCR, applied by TCRdb to the multiplex PCR reads, yields one record per CDR3 protein. The data contain over 700,000 distinct CDR3 sequences, approximately 40% of them seen just once; the ten biggest clones take up roughly 30%.

The sequence came from a woman between 35 and 50 years old with Graves' hyperthyroidism. J is TRBJ1-5 and V is TRBV7-2; D is ambiguous. Specimen: blood. CDR3 protein: CASSRGPWFNQPQHF. In nucleotides, the CDR3 is TGTGCCAGCAGCCGCGGACCGTGGTTCAATCAGCCCCAGCATTTT.